Described below is a single TCR beta chain sequence and its context. Its antigen is unknown. Per-nucleotide qualities are absent, and no much larger clonotype sits a single base away. This entry belongs to a study of blood T cells in healthy people across ages (dated by TCRdb to between 2015 and 2017). Describing the broader study: In model experiments, template switching captured roughly one uniquely barcoded TCR beta cDNA molecule for every two T cells. To track age-related changes in TCR beta repertoire diversity, the study relied on deep sequencing normalized with unique cDNA molecular identifiers. The donors were split into four age groups: young (average 16 years), middle-aged (nearly 40), aged (62) and long-lived (about 82). Two additional independent replicas of 1 million unique cDNA reads from the same blood draw were analyzed for two donors (one aged 18 to 30 and one aged 80 or older).

What the authors observed across the whole study: The long-lived group showed more naive CD4+ T cells, fewer expanded clones and increased TCR diversity than the aged group, suggesting age selection. Estimates of total diversity from one million sequenced T cells were regarded as lower bounds and underestimates. Since profiling was done on bulk unsorted PBMCs, naive and antigen-experienced compartments could not be conclusively compared. A strong correlation was found between observed TCR beta diversity and the percentage of naive T cells measured by flow cytometry. As age increased, observed TCR beta diversity per million T cells dropped in a roughly linear way, and a significant reduction was already evident by age about 36. Because the CMV infection status of the donors was unknown, age-related changes in expanded clonotypes may potentially have been confounded.

According to the germline V gene (reference sequence), CDR1 reads SGHKS and CDR2 reads YYEKEE. The CDR3 has 14 amino acids, counting the end cysteine and phenylalanine. CDR3 DNA only is kept here, 42 bases in frame from base 1. Trimming removed 4 bases from V and 6 bases from J, leaving 13 bases between the germline ends. Library preparation was by 5' RACE. TCRdb names Illumina HiSeq 2500 as the instrument used. A second PCR of roughly 7 to 11 cycles was run with a J-beta primer mix and a sample-barcoded 5' primer. A unique molecular identifier was introduced onto each TCR beta cDNA molecule by a template-switch 5' adaptor carrying 12 random nucleotides. At least 2.5 million CDR3-containing paired-end reads were obtained from each sample. First-strand cDNA was synthesized from all RNA with the Mint cDNA synthesis kit, primed by a TRBC-specific oligonucleotide. Following uracil-DNA glycosylase treatment, all cDNA underwent a first 18-cycle PCR with the universal primers M1SS and BC2_uni_R. Processing in the source paper ran as follows. Normalization of each sample was performed by random selection of 1 million high-quality reads, each carrying a distinct molecular identifier. Instead of being binned into consensus sequences, reads that shared molecular identifiers were thrown out. MiTCR, with a Q25 quality threshold and the strictest error-elimination algorithm, was used for CDR3 identification, clonotype clustering and error correction. Lower-bound total TCR beta diversity was estimated with a nonparametric unseen species model using Euler transformation. TCRdb itself trimmed the public reads at Q25 with fastp, ran MiXCR and retained productive beta chains. Identical CDR3 protein sequences are pooled into one entry, listed with their most common genes and DNA. The V and J calls reflect TCRdb's pipeline rather than the authors' work. This sample has 1 million or so distinct CDR3 sequences in its table, and 20% to 25% of those were observed once. The ten largest clones add up to around 0.7% of the sample.

Systemically healthy Caucasian individuals from Russia, some 38 in total and aged about 6 to 95 years, were included as donors. Each donor gave ten milliliters of peripheral blood, drawn into EDTA-treated Vacutainer tubes. PBMCs were isolated by Ficoll-Paque density-gradient centrifugation, with at least 6.5 million obtained per sample. Trizol reagent was used to extract total RNA from the PBMCs, yielding at least 5.5 micrograms per sample. The percentages of naive CD45RAhigh/CD27high T cells were determined by flow cytometry on a PBMC aliquot from every donor. The same data also went into a second study, on T cells of mothers and their children. The second study's authors report: Nine systemically healthy Caucasian individuals served as donors, namely three mothers together with their six children. cDNA synthesis used all of the extracted RNA, with roughly 1.5 ug of RNA in each 15 ul reaction. In the second PCR, the M1S primer added sample barcodes and 2-4 random nucleotides. More than 9 million TCR beta CDR3 reads were obtained from each mother, and 2.5 million to 3 million reads were obtained from each child. Thymic selection shapes the output of TCR recombination in a similar way in related and unrelated pairs, and inherited differences have a minor effect. Normalized repertoire overlap in related mother-child pairs was always slightly higher than in unrelated mother-child pairs, but the difference was never significant. No persistent microchimeric T cell clones were detected, at a sensitivity of roughly 96 clones per million clonotypes. In the study, deep NGS was used to compare the TCR beta repertoires of mothers and children, and features distinguishing related mother-child pairs from unrelated individuals were sought. Mothers averaged roughly 40 +/- 4 years of age and children averaged around 10 +/- 4 years. After adapters were ligated using NEBNext reagents, the libraries underwent 100+100 nt paired-end sequencing on an Illumina HiSeq 2000. To avoid cross-contamination, the mother libraries and the child libraries were prepared a month apart and sequenced in separate runs. Each donor had between about 500,000 and 2,300,000 distinct TCR beta clonotypes identified. Naive TCR beta clonotypes were estimated from low-frequency clonotypes matched to each donor's FACS-determined naive share, without sorting.

The sequence links TRBV5-5 to TRBJ1-4; D gene: possibly TRBD1, on 6 matching bases. The TCR originated in a girl aged 2 to 10 in good health. Sequencing used blood. The CDR3 reads CASSLTGDYEKLFF. The nucleotide sequence reads TGTGCCAGCAGCCTGACAGGCGACTATGAAAAACTGTTTTTT.